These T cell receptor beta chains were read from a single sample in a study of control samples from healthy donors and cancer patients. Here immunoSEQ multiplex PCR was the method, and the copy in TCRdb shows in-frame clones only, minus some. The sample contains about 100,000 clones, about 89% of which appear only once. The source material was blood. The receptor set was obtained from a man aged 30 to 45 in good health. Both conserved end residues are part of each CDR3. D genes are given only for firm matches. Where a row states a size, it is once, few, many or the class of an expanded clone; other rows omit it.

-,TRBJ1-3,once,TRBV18,CASSPPPGGNTIYF,TGTGCCAGCTCACCACCACCCGGTGGAAACACCATATATTTT
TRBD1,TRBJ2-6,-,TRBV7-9,CASSPGTGVSGANVLTF,TGTGCCAGCAGCCCCGGGACAGGGGTATCTGGGGCCAACGTCCTGACTTTC
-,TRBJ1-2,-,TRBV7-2,CASSLQGRNYGYTF,TGTGCCAGCAGCTTACAGGGAAGGAACTATGGCTACACCTTC
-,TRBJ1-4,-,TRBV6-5,CASAGYEKLFF,TGTGCCAGCGCAGGTTACGAAAAACTGTTTTTT
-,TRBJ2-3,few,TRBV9,CASSVVMDTQYF,TGTGCCAGCAGCGTAGTAATGGATACGCAGTATTTT
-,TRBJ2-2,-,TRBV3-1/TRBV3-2,CASSLREAGELFF,TGTGCCAGCAGCCTTAGGGAAGCCGGGGAGCTGTTTTTT
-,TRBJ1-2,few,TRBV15,CATSRTPSLTGIYGYTF,TGTGCCACCAGCAGAACCCCTTCACTTACAGGAATCTATGGCTACACCTTC
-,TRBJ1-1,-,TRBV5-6,CASSLVRGPNTEAFF,TGTGCCAGCAGCTTGGTACGGGGCCCAAACACTGAAGCTTTCTTT
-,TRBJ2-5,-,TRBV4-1,CASSPKEEETQYF,TGCGCCAGCAGCCCGAAGGAGGAAGAGACCCAGTACTTC
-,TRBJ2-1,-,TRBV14,CASSQLLASRPGSSYNEQFF,TGTGCCAGCAGCCAGTTATTGGCTAGCCGACCGGGTAGCTCCTACAATGAGCAGTTCTTC
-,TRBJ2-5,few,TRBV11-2,CASSLVRTLGLYF,TGTGCCAGCAGCTTAGTCAGGACCTTGGGCTTGTACTTC
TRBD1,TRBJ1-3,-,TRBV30,CAWSQGASGNTIYF,TGTGCCTGGAGCCAGGGGGCTTCGGGAAACACCATATATTTT
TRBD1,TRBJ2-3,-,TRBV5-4,CASSLGDRVGTDTQYF,TGTGCCAGCAGCTTGGGGGACAGGGTCGGGACAGATACGCAGTATTTT
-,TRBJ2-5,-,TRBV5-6,CASSILGGGKTQYF,TGTGCCAGCAGCATTTTGGGGGGTGGAAAGACCCAGTACTTC
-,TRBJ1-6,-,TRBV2,CASSEVRGGNSPLHF,TGTGCCAGCAGTGAGGTACGGGGAGGGAATTCACCCCTCCACTTT
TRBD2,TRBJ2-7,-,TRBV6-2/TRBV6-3,CASSGVAGVSEQYF,TGTGCCAGCAGTGGGGTAGCGGGAGTTTCCGAGCAGTACTTC
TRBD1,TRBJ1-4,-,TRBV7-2,CASSSGGANRVGLFF,TGTGCCAGCAGCTCAGGGGGAGCCAACCGGGTTGGACTGTTTTTT
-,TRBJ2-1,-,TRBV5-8,CASSFRDWRNEQFF,TGTGCCAGCAGCTTTCGGGACTGGCGCAATGAGCAGTTCTTC
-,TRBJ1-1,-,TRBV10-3,CAIRGNTEAFF,TGTGCCATCAGAGGGAACACTGAAGCTTTCTTT
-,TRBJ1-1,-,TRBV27,CASSSQSLNTEAFF,TGTGCCAGCAGTTCCCAGAGTCTGAACACTGAAGCTTTCTTT
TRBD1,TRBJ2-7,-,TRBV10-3,CAISHGTGYYEQYF,TGTGCCATCAGTCACGGGACAGGCTACTACGAGCAGTACTTC
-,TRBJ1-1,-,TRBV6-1,CASSDWGLDMNTEAFF,TGTGCCAGCAGTGATTGGGGTTTGGACATGAACACTGAAGCTTTCTTT
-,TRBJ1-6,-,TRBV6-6,CASSYVRSSYNSPLHF,TGTGCCAGCAGTTACGTAAGGAGCTCCTATAATTCACCCCTCCACTTT
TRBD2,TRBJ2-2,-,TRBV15,CATSRYGLAGGPRELFF,TGTGCCACCAGCAGATACGGACTAGCGGGGGGGCCCCGGGAGCTGTTTTTT
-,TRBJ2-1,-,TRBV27,CASRSRGSSYNEQFF,TGTGCCAGCAGATCTCGAGGCAGCTCCTACAATGAGCAGTTCTTC
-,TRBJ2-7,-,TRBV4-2,CASSQDTRPLYEQYF,TGTGCCAGCAGCCAAGACACCAGACCGCTCTACGAGCAGTACTTC
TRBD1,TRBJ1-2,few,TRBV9,CASSSGTGGYGYTF,TGTGCCAGCAGCTCAGGGACAGGGGGCTATGGCTACACCTTC
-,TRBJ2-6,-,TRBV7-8,CASSTYSGANVLTF,TGTGCCAGCAGCACCTACTCTGGGGCCAACGTCCTGACTTTC
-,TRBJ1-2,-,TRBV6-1,CASSESNRRPSGYTF,TGTGCCAGCAGTGAAAGTAACCGCCGTCCGAGCGGCTACACCTTC
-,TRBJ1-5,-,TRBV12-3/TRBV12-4,CASSFDNQPQHF,TGTGCCAGCAGTTTCGACAATCAGCCCCAGCATTTT
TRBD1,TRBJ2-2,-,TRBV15,CATSSSTGQGYTGELFF,TGTGCCACCAGCAGTTCTACGGGACAGGGGTACACCGGGGAGCTGTTTTTT
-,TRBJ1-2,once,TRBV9,CASSVRVNYGYTF,TGTGCCAGCAGCGTGAGAGTTAACTATGGCTACACCTTC
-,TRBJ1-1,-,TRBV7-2,CASSWTTGSGNTEAFF,TGTGCCAGCAGCTGGACCACAGGGAGTGGGAACACTGAAGCTTTCTTT
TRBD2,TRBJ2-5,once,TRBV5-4,CASSLLTSGVPETQYF,TGTGCCAGCAGCCTACTGACTAGCGGGGTTCCAGAGACCCAGTACTTC
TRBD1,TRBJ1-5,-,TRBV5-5,CASSFQGAGQPQHF,TGTGCCAGCAGCTTCCAGGGGGCAGGTCAGCCCCAGCATTTT
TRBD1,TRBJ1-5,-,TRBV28,CASSSEGGGNQPQHF,TGTGCCAGCAGTTCCGAAGGGGGCGGCAATCAGCCCCAGCATTTT
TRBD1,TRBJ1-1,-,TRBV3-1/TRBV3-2,CASSQVSGGTEAFF,TGTGCCAGCAGCCAAGTTTCAGGGGGTACTGAAGCTTTCTTT
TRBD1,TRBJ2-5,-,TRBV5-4,CASSLATGRETQYF,TGTGCCAGCAGCTTGGCGACAGGGAGAGAGACCCAGTACTTC
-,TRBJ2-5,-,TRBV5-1,CASSLDPAVKGGQYF,TGCGCCAGCAGCTTGGACCCCGCGGTCAAAGGGGGCCAGTACTTC
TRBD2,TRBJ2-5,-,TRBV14,CASSQDLKREGVETQYF,TGTGCCAGCAGCCAAGATTTGAAGCGGGAGGGCGTAGAGACCCAGTACTTC
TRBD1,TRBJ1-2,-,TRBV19,CASSPRGQTFYGYTF,TGTGCCAGTAGTCCCCGGGGACAGACTTTCTATGGCTACACCTTC
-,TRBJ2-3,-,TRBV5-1,CASSLGWAGVIDTQYF,TGCGCCAGCAGCCTGGGATGGGCAGGGGTGATAGATACGCAGTATTTT
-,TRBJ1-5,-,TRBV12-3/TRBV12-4,CASSLQGIQPQHF,TGTGCCAGCAGTTTGCAGGGAATACAGCCCCAGCATTTT
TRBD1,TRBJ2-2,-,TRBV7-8,CASSASSNRGTGELFF,TGTGCCAGCAGCGCCTCCAGTAACAGGGGCACCGGGGAGCTGTTTTTT
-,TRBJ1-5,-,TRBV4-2,CASSQGRAVNQPQHF,TGTGCCAGCAGCCAAGGACGGGCAGTTAATCAGCCCCAGCATTTT
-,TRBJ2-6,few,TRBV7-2,CASSFESLTGFGANVLTF,TGTGCCAGCAGCTTCGAAAGTCTGACAGGCTTTGGGGCCAACGTCCTGACTTTC
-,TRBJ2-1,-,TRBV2,CASSDRGVQFF,TGTGCCAGCAGTGATCGGGGAGTACAGTTCTTC
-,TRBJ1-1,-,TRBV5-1,CASSPEGVGGQNTEAFF,TGCGCCAGCAGCCCGGAGGGCGTGGGGGGCCAGAACACTGAAGCTTTCTTT
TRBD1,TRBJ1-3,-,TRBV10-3,CGHRGQISGNTIYF,TGTGGACACAGGGGTCAGATCTCTGGAAACACCATATATTTT
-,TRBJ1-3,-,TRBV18,CASSPRSQQASGNTIYF,TGTGCCAGCTCACCGAGGTCCCAGCAGGCCTCTGGAAACACCATATATTTT
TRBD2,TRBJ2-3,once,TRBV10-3,CATHPAGDSGRLDTQYF,TGTGCCACCCACCCGGCAGGGGATAGCGGGAGGTTAGATACGCAGTATTTT
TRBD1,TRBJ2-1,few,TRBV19,CASSFRTGKNNEQFF,TGTGCCAGTAGTTTCCGGACAGGGAAAAACAATGAGCAGTTCTTC
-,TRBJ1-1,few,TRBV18,CASSLTGGAGTEAFF,TGTGCCAGCTCACTTACGGGGGGCGCCGGCACTGAAGCTTTCTTT
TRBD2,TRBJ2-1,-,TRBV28,CASSRTSGSGYNEQFF,TGTGCCAGCAGCCGGACTAGCGGGAGCGGGTACAATGAGCAGTTCTTC